This T cell receptor (beta chain) was found in a study of T cells in Graves' hyperthyroidism and ophthalmopathy. Authors of the study amplified TCR beta CDR3 regions from RNA transcripts. With the HTBI primer set, the TCR CDR3 went through a first round of RT-PCR. TCRdb passed the multiplex PCR reads through MiXCR, listing each CDR3 protein once. The data contain a few hundred thousand distinct CDR3 sequences, 25% of them singletons. Germline V gene lookup returns CDR1 SQVTM and CDR2 ANQGSEA. The V end lost 1 base, the J end lost 6 bases, and 6 bases lay between the germline ends. The CDR3 runs to 11 residues.

The sequence was collected from a man in his forties or fifties with Graves' hyperthyroidism. The chain is built from TRBV29-1 and TRBJ1-1; D uncertain. Input material: blood. The CDR3 spells CSVEVAAEAFF. The CDR3 DNA reads as TGCAGCGTTGAAGTGGCAGCTGAAGCTTTCTTT. Together with reference TRBV29-1 and TRBJ1-1, the CDR3 gives the full variable domain: SAVISQKPSRDICQRGTSLTIQCQVDSQVTMMFWYRQQPGQSLTLIATANQGSEATYESGFVIDKFPISRPNLTFSTLTVSNMSPEDSSIYLCSVEVAAEAFFGQGTRLTVV.